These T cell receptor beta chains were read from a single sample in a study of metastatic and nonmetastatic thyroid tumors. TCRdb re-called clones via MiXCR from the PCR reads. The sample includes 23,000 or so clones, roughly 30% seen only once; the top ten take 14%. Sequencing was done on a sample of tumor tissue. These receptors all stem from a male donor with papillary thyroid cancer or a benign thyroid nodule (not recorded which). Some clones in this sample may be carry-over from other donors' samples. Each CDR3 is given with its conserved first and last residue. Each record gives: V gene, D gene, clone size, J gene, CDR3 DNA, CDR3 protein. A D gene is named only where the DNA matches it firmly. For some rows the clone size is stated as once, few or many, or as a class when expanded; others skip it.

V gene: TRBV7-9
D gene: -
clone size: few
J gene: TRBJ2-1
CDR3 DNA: TGTGCCAGCAGCTTCAACCGGGACCGTAATGAGCAGTTCTTC
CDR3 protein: CASSFNRDRNEQFF

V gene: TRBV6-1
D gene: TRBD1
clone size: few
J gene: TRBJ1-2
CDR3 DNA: TGTGCCAGCAGTGAAAACAGGGGGATCTATGGCTACACCTTC
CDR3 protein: CASSENRGIYGYTF

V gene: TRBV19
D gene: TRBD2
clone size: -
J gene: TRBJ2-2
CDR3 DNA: TGTGCCAGTAGTAGGCAAGCGGGAAACACCGGGGAGCTGTTTTTT
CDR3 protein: CASSRQAGNTGELFF

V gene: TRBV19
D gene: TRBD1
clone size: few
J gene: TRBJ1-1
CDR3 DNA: TGTGCCAGCGGACAGGGGCTCACTGAAGCTTTCTTT
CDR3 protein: CASGQGLTEAFF

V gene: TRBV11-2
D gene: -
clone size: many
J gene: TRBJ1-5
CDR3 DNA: TGTGCCAGCAGCTTACAGGCGGACCAGCCCCAGCATTTT
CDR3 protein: CASSLQADQPQHF

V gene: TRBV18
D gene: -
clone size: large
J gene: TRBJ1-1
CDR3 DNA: TGTGCCAGCTCACCACCGTCCACAGGGTCGAACACTGAAGCTTTCTTT
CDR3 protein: CASSPPSTGSNTEAFF

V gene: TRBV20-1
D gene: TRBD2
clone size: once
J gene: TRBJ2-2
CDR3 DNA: TGCAGTGCTAGAACTAGCGGGGGTGATAGCGGGGAGCTGTTTTTT
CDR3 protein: CSARTSGGDSGELFF

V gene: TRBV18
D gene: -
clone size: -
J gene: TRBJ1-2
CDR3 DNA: TGTGCCAGCTCACCAGGCAGGGCAATCTATGGCTACACCTTC
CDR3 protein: CASSPGRAIYGYTF

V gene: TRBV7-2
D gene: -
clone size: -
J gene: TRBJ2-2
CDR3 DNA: TGTGCCAGCAGCTTATCTAAGGGCGGGGAGCTGTTTTTT
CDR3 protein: CASSLSKGGELFF

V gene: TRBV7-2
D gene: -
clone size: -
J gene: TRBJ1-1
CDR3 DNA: TGTGCCAGCAGCTTAGGGGCAGGGTTGAACACTGAAGCTTTCTTT
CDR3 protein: CASSLGAGLNTEAFF

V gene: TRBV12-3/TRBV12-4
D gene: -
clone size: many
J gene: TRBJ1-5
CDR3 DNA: TGTGCCAGCAGGTCCAGGGAAAATCAGCCCCAGCATTTT
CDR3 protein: CASRSRENQPQHF

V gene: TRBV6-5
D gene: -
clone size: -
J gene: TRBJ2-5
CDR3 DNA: TGTGCCAGCAGTTACTCGTCAGGGAGAGGGGAAGAGACCCAGTACTTC
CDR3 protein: CASSYSSGRGEETQYF

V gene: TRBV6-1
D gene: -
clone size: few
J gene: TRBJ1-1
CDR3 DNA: TGTGCCAGCAGTCCGGGCGGGGGAGTGGGTACTGAAGCTTTCTTT
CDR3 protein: CASSPGGGVGTEAFF

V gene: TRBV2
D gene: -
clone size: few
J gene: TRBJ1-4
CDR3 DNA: TGTGCCAGCAGTGAAGGGACAAACAATGAAAAACTGTTTTTT
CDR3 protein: CASSEGTNNEKLFF

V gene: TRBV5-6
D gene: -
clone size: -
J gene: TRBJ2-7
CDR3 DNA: TGTGCCAGCAGCGCTCCGGGACACTCCTACGAGCAGTACTTC
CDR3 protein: CASSAPGHSYEQYF

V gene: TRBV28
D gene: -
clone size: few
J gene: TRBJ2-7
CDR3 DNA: TGTGCCAGCAGCCCTCGGGGTGCAATCCTCTCCTACGAGCAGTACTTC
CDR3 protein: CASSPRGAILSYEQYF

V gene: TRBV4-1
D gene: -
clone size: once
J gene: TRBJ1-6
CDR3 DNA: TGCGCCAGCAGCCAAGATTGGGCCGGGGGGGCACCCCTCCACTTT
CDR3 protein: CASSQDWAGGAPLHF

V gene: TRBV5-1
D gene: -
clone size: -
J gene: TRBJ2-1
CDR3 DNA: TGCGCCAGCAGCTTGGAAGTCGGTCCCTCCTACAATGAGCAGTTCTTC
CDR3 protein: CASSLEVGPSYNEQFF

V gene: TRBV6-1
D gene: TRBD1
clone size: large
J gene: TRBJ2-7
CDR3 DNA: TGTGCCAGCAGTCACCAGGACAGGGGGGGAGAGCAGTACTTC
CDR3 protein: CASSHQDRGGEQYF

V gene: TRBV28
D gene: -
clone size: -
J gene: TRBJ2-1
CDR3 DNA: TGTGCCAGCACCTCAGGATGGGTTACGAATGAGCAGTTCTTC
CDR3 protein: CASTSGWVTNEQFF

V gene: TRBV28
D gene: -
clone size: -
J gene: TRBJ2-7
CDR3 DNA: TGTGCCAGCAGTGCATGGTATTCATCCTTCGAGCAGTACTTC
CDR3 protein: CASSAWYSSFEQYF

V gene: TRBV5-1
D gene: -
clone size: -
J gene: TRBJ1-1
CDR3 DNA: TGCGCCAGCGCCCCGGAGGAAGAGGGGGACACTGAAGCTTTCTTT
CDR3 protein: CASAPEEEGDTEAFF

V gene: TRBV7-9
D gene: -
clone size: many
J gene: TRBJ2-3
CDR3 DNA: TGTGCCAGCAGCTTAGAGGGATTTGGCACAGATACGCAGTATTTT
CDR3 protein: CASSLEGFGTDTQYF

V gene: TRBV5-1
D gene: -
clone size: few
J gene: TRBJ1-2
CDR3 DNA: TGCGCCAGCAGCTCGGGACCTAACTATGGCTACACCTTC
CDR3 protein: CASSSGPNYGYTF

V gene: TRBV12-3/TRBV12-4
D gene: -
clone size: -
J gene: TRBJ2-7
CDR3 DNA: TGTGCCAGCAGTTTAGGCGGGACCGGGCGGGAGCAGTACTTC
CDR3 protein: CASSLGGTGREQYF

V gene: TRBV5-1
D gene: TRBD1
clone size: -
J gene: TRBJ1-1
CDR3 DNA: TGCGCCAGCAGCGCGACAGGGCTGAACACTGAAGCTTTCTTT
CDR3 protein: CASSATGLNTEAFF

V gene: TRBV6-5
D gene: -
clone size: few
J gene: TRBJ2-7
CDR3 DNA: TGTGCCAGCAGTTACAGCAGTCCCCCCGGCAACTACGAGCAGTACTTC
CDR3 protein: CASSYSSPPGNYEQYF

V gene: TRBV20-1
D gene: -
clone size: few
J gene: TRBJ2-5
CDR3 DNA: TGCAGTGCCAGCAACGGGACGGAAGGAGAGACCCAGTACTTC
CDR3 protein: CSASNGTEGETQYF

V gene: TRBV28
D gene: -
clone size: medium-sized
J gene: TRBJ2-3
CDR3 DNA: TGTGCCAGCAGTCTAGCCACAGATACGCAGTATTTT
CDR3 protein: CASSLATDTQYF

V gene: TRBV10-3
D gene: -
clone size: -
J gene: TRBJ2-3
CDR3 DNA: TGTGCCATCAGTGACCCCCGGGGGAGCACAGATACGCAGTATTTT
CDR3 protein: CAISDPRGSTDTQYF

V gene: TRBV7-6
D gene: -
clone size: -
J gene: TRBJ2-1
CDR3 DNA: TGTGCCAGCAGCCCAGGCAGCGGCCCGTACAATGAGCAGTTCTTC
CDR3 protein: CASSPGSGPYNEQFF

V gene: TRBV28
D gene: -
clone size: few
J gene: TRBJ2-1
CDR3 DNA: TGTGCCAGCGCCCAACCGGTCCCGCCCTACAATGAGCAGTTCTTC
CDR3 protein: CASAQPVPPYNEQFF

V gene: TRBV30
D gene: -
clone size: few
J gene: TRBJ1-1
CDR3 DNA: TGTGCCTGGAACCCGGCGGACACTGAAGCTTTCTTT
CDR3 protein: CAWNPADTEAFF

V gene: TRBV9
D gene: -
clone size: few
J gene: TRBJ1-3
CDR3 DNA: TGTGCCAGCAGCGTAGACATCTCTGGAAACACCATATATTTT
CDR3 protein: CASSVDISGNTIYF

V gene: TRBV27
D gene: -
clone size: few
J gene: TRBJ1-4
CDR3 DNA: TGTGCCGTCAAGGGGGGGGAGGGCGAAAAACTGTTTTTT
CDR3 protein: CAVKGGEGEKLFF

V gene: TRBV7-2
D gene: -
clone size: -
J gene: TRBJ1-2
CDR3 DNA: TGTGCCAGCAGCTTAGGGATAATGGCAGGCTATGGCTACACCTTC
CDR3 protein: CASSLGIMAGYGYTF

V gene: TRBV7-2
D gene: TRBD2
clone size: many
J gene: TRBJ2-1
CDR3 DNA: TGTGCCAGCAGCACCTCCGGGACTAGCGGGAGTAGTAGCAACAATGAGCAGTTCTTC
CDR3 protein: CASSTSGTSGSSSNNEQFF

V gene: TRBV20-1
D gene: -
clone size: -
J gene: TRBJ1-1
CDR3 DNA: TGCAGTGCTAGATTTGGGGGATCGGACACTGAAGCTTTCTTT
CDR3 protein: CSARFGGSDTEAFF

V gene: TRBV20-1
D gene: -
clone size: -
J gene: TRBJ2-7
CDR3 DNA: TGCAGTGCTAGAGCAGTCACAAGGTCGGACAAGTCCTACGAGCAGTACTTC
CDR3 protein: CSARAVTRSDKSYEQYF

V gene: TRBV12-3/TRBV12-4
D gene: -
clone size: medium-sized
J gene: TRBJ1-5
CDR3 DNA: TGTGCCAGCAGTATCGGGTTGCGCTCTAATCAGCCCCAGCATTTT
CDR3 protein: CASSIGLRSNQPQHF

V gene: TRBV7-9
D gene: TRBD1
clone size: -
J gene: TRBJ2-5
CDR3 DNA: TGTGTCGGACAGGGAAAGACCCAGTACTTC
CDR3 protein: CVGQGKTQYF

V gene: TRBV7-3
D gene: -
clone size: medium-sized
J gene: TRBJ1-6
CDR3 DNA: TGTGCCAGCAGCTTAGTGGGGGGGTATAATTCACCCCTCCACTTT
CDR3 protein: CASSLVGGYNSPLHF

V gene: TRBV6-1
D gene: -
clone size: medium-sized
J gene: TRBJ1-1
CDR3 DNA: TGTGCCAGCAGTGAAATCGGTACGAACACTGAAGCTTTCTTT
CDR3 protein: CASSEIGTNTEAFF

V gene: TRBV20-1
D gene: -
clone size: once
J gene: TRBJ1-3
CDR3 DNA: TGCAGTGCTAAGCGGACAGTGGGAAACACCATATATTTT
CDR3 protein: CSAKRTVGNTIYF

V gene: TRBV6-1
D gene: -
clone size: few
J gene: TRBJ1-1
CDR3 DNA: TGTGCCAGCGGCTCAATGAACACTGAAGCTTTCTTT
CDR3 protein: CASGSMNTEAFF

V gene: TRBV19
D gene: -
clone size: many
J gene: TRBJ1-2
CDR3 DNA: TGTGCCAGTACGGGGGTGAGACAGGAGGTTGCGGGTGGCTACACCTTC
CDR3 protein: CASTGVRQEVAGGYTF

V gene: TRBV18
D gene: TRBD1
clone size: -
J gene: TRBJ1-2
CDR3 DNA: TGTGCCAGCTCACCCCAGGGACAGGGAGACTATGGCTACACCTTC
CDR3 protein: CASSPQGQGDYGYTF

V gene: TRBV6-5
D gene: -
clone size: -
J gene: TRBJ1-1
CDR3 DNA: TGTGCCAGCAGTTACCAGGCAGAAAAAGCTTTCTTT
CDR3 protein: CASSYQAEKAFF

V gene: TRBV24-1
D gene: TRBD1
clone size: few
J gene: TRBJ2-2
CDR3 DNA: TGTGCCACCAGTGATTTGAACAGGGGGCACACCGGGGAGCTGTTTTTT
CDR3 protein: CATSDLNRGHTGELFF

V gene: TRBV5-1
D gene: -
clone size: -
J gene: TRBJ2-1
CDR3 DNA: TGCGCCAGCAGCTTGGCCCAGGGGGGATTTGAGCAGTTCTTC
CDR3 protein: CASSLAQGGFEQFF

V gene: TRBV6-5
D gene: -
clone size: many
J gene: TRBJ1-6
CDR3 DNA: TGTGCCAGCAGTTCCTTTAGGTCACCCCTCCACTTT
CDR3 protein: CASSSFRSPLHF

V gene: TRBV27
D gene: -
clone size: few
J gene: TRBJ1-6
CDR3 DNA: TGTGCCAGCAGTTTAGGAAATGATTCACCCCTCCACTTT
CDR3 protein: CASSLGNDSPLHF